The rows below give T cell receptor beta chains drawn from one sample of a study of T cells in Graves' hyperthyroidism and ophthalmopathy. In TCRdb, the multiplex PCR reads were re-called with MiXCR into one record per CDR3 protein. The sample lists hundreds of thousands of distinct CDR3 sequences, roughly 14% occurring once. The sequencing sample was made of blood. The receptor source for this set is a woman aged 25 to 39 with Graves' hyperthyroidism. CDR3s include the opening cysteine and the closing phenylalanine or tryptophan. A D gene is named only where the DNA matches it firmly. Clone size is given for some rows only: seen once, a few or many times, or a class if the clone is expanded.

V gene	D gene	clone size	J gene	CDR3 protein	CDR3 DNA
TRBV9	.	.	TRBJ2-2	CASSFPGVGELFF	TGTGCCAGCAGCTTCCCGGGGGTTGGGGAGCTGTTTTTT
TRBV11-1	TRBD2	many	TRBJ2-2	CASSSKALAGPTGELFF	TGTGCCAGCAGCTCCAAAGCACTAGCGGGACCCACCGGGGAGCTGTTTTTT
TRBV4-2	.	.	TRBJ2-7	CASSQNQGYEQYF	TGTGCCAGCAGCCAAAATCAGGGGTACGAGCAGTACTTC
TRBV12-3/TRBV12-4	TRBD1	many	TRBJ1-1	CASSTGDTEAFF	TGTGCCAGCAGCACAGGGGACACTGAAGCTTTCTTT
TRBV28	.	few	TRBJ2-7	CASSPVVGVPYEQYF	TGTGCCAGCAGTCCCGTAGTTGGGGTGCCTTACGAGCAGTACTTC
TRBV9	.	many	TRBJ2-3	CASSRRYRLVEDTQYF	TGTGCCAGCAGCAGAAGGTACCGACTAGTCGAAGATACGCAGTATTTT
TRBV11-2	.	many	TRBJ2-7	CASSLFTSDEQYF	TGTGCCAGCAGCTTATTTACCTCGGACGAGCAGTACTTC
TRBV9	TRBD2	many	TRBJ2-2	CASSVGPRTSGSTGELFF	TGTGCCAGCAGCGTAGGCCCCCGGACTAGCGGGAGTACCGGGGAGCTGTTTTTT
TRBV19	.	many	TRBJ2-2	CASMLSAGPGELFF	TGTGCCAGTATGTTGTCCGCGGGGCCCGGGGAGCTGTTTTTT
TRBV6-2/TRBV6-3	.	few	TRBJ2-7	CASSLSYGTQLYEQYF	TGTGCCAGCAGTCTTAGTTATGGGACACAACTCTACGAGCAGTACTTC
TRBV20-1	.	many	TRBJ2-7	CSAKGRQVSSYEQYF	TGCAGTGCTAAGGGGAGACAGGTTTCGTCCTACGAGCAGTACTTC
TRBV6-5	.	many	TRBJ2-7	CASSYSILRGRTYEQYF	TGTGCCAGCAGTTACTCGATCTTGAGGGGCCGTACCTACGAGCAGTACTTC
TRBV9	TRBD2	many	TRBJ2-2	CASRPGLAGAGELFF	TGTGCCAGCAGACCTGGACTAGCGGGAGCCGGGGAGCTGTTTTTT
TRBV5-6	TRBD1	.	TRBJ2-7	CASSFPRTGSSYEQYF	TGTGCCAGCAGCTTTCCCCGGACAGGATCGTCCTACGAGCAGTACTTC
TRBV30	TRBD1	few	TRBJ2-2	CAWETRQGSYTGELFF	TGTGCCTGGGAAACTCGACAGGGGAGTTACACCGGGGAGCTGTTTTTT
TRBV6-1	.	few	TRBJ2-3	CASSDGSFPTQYF	TGTGCCAGCAGTGACGGGAGTTTTCCTACGCAGTATTTT
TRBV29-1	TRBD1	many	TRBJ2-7	CSVEQGVSGEQYF	TGCAGCGTTGAGCAGGGGGTCTCGGGGGAGCAGTACTTC
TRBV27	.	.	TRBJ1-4	CASSSPATNEKLFF	TGTGCCAGCAGTTCGCCTGCAACTAATGAAAAACTGTTTTTT
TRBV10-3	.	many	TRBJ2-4	CAISEVGEGLAKNIQYF	TGTGCCATCAGTGAAGTGGGTGAAGGACTAGCCAAAAACATTCAGTACTTC
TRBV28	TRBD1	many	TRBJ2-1	CASSTGQGNEQFF	TGTGCCAGCAGTACCGGACAGGGCAATGAGCAGTTCTTC
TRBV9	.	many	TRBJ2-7	CASSLTGNSYEQYF	TGTGCCAGCAGCCTTACCGGGAACTCCTACGAGCAGTACTTC
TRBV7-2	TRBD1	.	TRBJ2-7	CASRRQGAGEQYF	TGTGCCAGCAGACGACAGGGGGCCGGCGAGCAGTACTTC
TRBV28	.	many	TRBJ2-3	CASSFGEARTDTQYF	TGTGCCAGCAGTTTCGGGGAGGCCCGGACAGATACGCAGTATTTT
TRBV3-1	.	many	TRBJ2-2	CASSPLDGAAGELFF	TGTGCCAGCAGCCCACTTGATGGAGCGGCCGGGGAGCTGTTTTTT
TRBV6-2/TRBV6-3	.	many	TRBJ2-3	CASSYTGQYTDTQYF	TGTGCCAGCAGTTACACCGGGCAGTACACAGATACGCAGTATTTT
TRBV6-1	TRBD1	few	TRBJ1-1	CASRDRRTLNTEAFF	TGTGCCAGCAGGGACAGGCGGACGTTGAACACTGAAGCTTTCTTT
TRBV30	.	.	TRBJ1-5	CAWRTGSNQPQHF	TGTGCCTGGCGGACGGGGAGCAATCAGCCCCAGCATTTT
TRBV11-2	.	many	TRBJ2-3	CASSLAPSIPDTQYF	TGTGCCAGCAGCTTAGCTCCGAGCATACCAGATACGCAGTATTTT
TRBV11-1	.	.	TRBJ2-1	CASSLEVGGTSYNEQFF	TGTGCCAGCAGCTTAGAGGTGGGCGGTACCTCCTACAATGAGCAGTTCTTC